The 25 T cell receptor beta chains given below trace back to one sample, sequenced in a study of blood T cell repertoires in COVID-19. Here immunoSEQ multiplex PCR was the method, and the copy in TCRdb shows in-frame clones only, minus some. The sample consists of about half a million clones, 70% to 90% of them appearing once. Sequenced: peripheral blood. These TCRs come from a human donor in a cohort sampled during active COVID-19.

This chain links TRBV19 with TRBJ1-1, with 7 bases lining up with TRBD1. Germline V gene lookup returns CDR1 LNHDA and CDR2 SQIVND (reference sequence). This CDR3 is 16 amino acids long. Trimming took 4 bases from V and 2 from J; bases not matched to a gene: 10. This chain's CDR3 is CASSTLTGTVNTEAFF. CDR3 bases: TGTGCCAGTAGTACCCTAACCGGGACAGTTAACACTGAAGCTTTCTTT.

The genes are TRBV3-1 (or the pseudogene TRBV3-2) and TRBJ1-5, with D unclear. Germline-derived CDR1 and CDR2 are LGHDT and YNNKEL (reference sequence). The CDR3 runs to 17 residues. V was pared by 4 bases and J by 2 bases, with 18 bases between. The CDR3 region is CASSLSREHGGNQPQHF. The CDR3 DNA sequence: TGTGCCAGCAGCCTTTCTAGGGAGCATGGGGGCAATCAGCCCCAGCATTTT.

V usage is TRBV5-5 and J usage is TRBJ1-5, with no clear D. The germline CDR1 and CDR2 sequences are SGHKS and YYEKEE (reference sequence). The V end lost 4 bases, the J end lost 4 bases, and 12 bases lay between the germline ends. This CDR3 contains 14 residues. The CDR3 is CASSGEGGNQPQHF. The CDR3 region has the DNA TGTGCCAGCAGCGGCGAGGGAGGGAATCAGCCCCAGCATTTT.

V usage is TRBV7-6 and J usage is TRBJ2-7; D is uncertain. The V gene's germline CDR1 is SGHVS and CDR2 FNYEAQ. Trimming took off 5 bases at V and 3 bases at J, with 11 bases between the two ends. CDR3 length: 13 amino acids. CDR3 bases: TGTGCCAGCAGCCCCCCAGGAAGCTACGAGCAGTACTTC. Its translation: CASSPPGSYEQYF.

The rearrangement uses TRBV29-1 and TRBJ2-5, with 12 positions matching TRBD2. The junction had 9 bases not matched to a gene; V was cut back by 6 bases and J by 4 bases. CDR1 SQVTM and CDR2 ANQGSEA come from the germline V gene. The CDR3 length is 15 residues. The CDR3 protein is CSVATSGGMGETQYF. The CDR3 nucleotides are TGCAGCGTCGCGACTAGCGGGGGTATGGGAGAGACCCAGTACTTC.

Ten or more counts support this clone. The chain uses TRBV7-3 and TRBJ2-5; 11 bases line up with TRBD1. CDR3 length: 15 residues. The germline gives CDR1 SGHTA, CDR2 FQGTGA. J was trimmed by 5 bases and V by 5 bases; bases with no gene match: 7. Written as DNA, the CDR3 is TGTGCCAGCAGCCCGGACAGGGGGCGCTTTGAGACCCAGTACTTC. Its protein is CASSPDRGRFETQYF.

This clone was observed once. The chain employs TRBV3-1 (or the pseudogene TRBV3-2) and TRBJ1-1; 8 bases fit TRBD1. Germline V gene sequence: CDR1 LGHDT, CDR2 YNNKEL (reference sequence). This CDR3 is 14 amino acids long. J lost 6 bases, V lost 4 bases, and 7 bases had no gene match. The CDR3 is CASSPVTGGSEAFF. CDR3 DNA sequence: TGTGCCAGCAGCCCCGTCACAGGGGGGTCTGAAGCTTTCTTT.

This chain's CDR3 is CASSTDRVNTEAFF. CDR3 DNA sequence: TGCGCCAGCAGCACGGACAGGGTCAACACTGAAGCTTTCTTT. The rearrangement joins TRBV5-1 to TRBJ1-1; 8 positions agree with TRBD1. With 4 bases clipped from V and 2 bases from J, the junction kept 4 bases outside the gene matches. This CDR3 contains 14 residues. CDR1 and CDR2 (germline): SGHRS, YFSETQ.

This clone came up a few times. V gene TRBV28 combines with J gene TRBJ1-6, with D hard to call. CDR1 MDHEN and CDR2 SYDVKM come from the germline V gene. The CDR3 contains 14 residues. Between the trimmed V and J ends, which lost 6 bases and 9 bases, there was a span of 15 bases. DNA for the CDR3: TGTGCCAGCAGACCCCCCGGGGAGCTTTCACCCCTCCACTTT. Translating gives CASRPPGELSPLHF.

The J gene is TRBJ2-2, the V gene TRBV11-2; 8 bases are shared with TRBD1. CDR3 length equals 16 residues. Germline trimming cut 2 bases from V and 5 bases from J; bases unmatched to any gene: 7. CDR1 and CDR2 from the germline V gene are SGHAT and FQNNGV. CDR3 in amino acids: CASSLHPGQGTGELFF. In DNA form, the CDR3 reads TGTGCCAGCAGCTTACACCCTGGACAGGGAACCGGGGAGCTGTTTTTT.

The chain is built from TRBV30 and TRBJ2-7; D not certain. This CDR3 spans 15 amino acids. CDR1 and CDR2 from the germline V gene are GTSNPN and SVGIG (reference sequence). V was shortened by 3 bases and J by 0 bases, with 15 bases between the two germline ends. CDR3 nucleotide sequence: TGTGCCTGGAGCGCGAGAGAACTTAGCTCCTACGAGCAGTACTTC. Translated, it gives CAWSARELSSYEQYF.

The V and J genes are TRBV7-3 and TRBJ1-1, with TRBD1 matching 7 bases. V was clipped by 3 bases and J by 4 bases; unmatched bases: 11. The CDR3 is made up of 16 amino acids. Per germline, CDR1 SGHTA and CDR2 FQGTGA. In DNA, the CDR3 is TGTGCCAGCAGCTTGTCGAACAGGGGCGGGTTCACTGAAGCTTTCTTT. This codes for CASSLSNRGGFTEAFF.

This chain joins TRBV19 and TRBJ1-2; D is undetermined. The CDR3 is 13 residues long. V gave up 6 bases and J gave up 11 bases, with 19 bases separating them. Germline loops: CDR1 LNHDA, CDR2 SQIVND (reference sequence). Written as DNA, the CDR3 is TGTGCCAGTAGCTGGGAGACGGATCGATCATACACCTTC. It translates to CASSWETDRSYTF.

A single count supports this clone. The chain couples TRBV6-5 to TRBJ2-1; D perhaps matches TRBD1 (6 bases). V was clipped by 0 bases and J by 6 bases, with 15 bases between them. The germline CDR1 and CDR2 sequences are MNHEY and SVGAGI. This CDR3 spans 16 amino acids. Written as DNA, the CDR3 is TGTGCCAGCAGTTACTCGTCCCTTCAGGGGAGCAATGAGCAGTTCTTC. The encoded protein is CASSYSSLQGSNEQFF.

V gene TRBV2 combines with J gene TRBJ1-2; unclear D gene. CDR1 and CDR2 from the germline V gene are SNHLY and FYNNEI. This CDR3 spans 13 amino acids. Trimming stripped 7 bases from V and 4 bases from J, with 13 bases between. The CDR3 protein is CASTTQSGYGYTF. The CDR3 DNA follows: TGTGCCAGCACGACGCAAAGCGGCTATGGCTACACCTTC. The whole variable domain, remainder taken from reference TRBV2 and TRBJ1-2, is EPEVTQTPSHQVTQMGQEVILRCVPISNHLYFYWYRQILGQKVEFLVSFYNNEISEKSEIFDDQFSVERPDGSNFTLKIRSTKLEDSAMYFCASTTQSGYGYTFGSGTRLTVV.

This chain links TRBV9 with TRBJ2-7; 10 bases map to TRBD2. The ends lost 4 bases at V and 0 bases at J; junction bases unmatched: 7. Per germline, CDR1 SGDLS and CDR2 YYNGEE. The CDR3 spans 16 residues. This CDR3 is CASSPGLAVSSYEQYF. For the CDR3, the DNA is TGTGCCAGCAGCCCAGGACTAGCGGTGAGCTCCTACGAGCAGTACTTC.

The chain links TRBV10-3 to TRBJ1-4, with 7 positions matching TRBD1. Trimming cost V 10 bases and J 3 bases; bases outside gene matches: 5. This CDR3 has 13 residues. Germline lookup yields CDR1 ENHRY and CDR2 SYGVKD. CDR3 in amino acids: CATRQGANEKLFF. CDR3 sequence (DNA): TGTGCCACCCGACAGGGTGCTAATGAAAAACTGTTTTTT.

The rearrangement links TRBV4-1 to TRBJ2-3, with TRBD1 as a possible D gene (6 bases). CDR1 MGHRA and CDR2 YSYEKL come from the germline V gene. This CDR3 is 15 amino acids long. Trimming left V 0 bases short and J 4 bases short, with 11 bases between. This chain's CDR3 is CASSQEGGQSDTQYF. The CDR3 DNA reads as TGCGCCAGCAGCCAAGAAGGGGGACAATCAGATACGCAGTATTTT.

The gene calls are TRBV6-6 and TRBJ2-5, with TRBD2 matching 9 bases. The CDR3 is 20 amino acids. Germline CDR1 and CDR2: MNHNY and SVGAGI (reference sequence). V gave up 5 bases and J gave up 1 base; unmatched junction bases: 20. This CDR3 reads CASSPRYGVAGVPSQETQYF. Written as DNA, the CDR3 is TGTGCCAGCAGTCCTCGTTACGGGGTAGCGGGAGTTCCTAGCCAAGAGACCCAGTACTTC.

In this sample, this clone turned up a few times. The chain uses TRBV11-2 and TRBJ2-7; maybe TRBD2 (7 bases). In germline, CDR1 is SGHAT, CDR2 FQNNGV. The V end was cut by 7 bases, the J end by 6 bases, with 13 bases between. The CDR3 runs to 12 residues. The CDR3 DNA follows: TGTGCCAGCATGGGAGGGGGGACCGAGCAGTACTTC. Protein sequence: CASMGGGTEQYF. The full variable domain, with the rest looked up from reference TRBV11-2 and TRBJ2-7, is EAGVAQSPRYKIIEKRQSVAFWCNPISGHATLYWYQQILGQGPKLLIQFQNNGVVDDSQLPKDRFSAERLKGVDSTLKIQPAKLEDSAVYLCASMGGGTEQYFGPGTRLTVT.

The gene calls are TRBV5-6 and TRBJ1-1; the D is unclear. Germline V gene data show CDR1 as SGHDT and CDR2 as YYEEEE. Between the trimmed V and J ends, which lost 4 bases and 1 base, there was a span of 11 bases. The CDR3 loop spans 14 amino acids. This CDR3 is CASSVRAENTEAFF. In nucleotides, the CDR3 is TGTGCCAGCAGCGTGCGGGCCGAGAACACTGAAGCTTTCTTT. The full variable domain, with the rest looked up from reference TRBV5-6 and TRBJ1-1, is DAGVTQSPTHLIKTRGQQVTLRCSPKSGHDTVSWYQQALGQGPQFIFQYYEEEERQRGNFPDRFSGHQFPNYSSELNVNALLLGDSALYLCASSVRAENTEAFFGQGTRLTVV.

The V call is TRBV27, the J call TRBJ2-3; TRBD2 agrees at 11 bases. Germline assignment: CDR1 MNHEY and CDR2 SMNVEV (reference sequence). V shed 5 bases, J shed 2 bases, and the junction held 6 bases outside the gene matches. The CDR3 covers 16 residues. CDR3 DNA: TGTGCCAGCAGTATCCTAGCGGGAGGCCCCACAGATACGCAGTATTTT. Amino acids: CASSILAGGPTDTQYF.

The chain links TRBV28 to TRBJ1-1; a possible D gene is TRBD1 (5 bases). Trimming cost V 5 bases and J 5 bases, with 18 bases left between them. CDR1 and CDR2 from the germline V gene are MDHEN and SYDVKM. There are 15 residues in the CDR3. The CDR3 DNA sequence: TGTGCCAGCAGTCCCCCTAGGGGTGTGTTTACTGAAGCTTTCTTT. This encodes CASSPPRGVFTEAFF. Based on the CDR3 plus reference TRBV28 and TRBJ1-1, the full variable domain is DVKVTQSSRYLVKRTGEKVFLECVQDMDHENMFWYRQDPGLGLRLIYFSYDVKMKEKGDIPEGYSVSREKKERFSLILESASTNQTSMYLCASSPPRGVFTEAFFGQGTRLTVV.

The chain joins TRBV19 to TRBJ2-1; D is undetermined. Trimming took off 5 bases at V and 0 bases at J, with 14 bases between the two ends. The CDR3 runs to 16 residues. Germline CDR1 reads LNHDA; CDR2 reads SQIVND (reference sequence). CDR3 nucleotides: TGTGCCAGTAGTGTCCGAGCGCCTAGCTCCTACAATGAGCAGTTCTTC. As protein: CASSVRAPSSYNEQFF.

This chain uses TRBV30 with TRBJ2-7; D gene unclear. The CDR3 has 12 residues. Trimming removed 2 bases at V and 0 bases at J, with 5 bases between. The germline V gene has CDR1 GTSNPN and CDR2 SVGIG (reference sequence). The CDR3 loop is CAWSPSSYEQYF. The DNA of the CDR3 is TGTGCCTGGAGTCCCAGCTCCTACGAGCAGTACTTC.